One and the same sample provided the 28 T cell receptor beta chains below, sequenced in a study of CD8 T cells in Susac syndrome (dated by TCRdb to the late 2010s). To prepare the library, the immunoSEQ multiplex PCR assay was applied. RNA was extracted with the RNeasy kit and roughly 0.45 to 1 ug was reverse transcribed using random hexamers. In TCRdb, the public reads were trimmed at Q25 with fastp and aligned with MiXCR, with productive beta chains retained. CDR3 protein sequences are deduplicated, and each keeps its most common genes and DNA. This sample is represented by some 70,000 distinct CDR3 sequences; roughly 94% of them were singletons. In total, the top ten clones hold roughly 0.55% of the sample. The sample taken for sequencing was CD8+ T cells from PBMCs. Receptors originate from a human donor with multiple sclerosis.

This sequence joins TRBV20-1 and TRBJ2-1; perhaps TRBD2 as D (5 bases). CDR3 size: 15 residues. Germline CDR1 DFQATT, CDR2 SNEGSKA (reference sequence). V was clipped by 0 bases and J by 8 bases, with 17 bases between them. DNA of the CDR3: TGCAGTGCTAGAGATCTTGGGCGGGCCATCGATGAGCAGTTCTTC. Encoded protein: CSARDLGRAIDEQFF.

The chain combines TRBV4-3 with TRBJ2-7, with a weak D call TRBD1 (5 bases). CDR3 length equals 15 residues. Trimming shortened V by 1 base and J by 3 bases, and 13 bases separated the two germline ends. Germline loops: CDR1 LGHNA, CDR2 YSLEER. CDR3 sequence reads: CASSQVGAGHYEQYF. CDR3 nucleotides: TGCGCCAGCAGCCAAGTAGGGGCAGGGCACTACGAGCAGTACTTC.

This chain joins TRBV28 and TRBJ2-5, with D hard to call. Germline values: CDR1 MDHEN, CDR2 SYDVKM. This CDR3 contains 13 residues. Between the trimmed V and J ends, which lost 4 bases and 0 bases, there was a span of 6 bases. CDR3 residues: CASSSAYQETQYF. DNA for the CDR3: TGTGCCAGCAGTTCAGCGTACCAAGAGACCCAGTACTTC.

The V and J genes are TRBV5-6 and TRBJ2-5; 11 bases are shared with TRBD2. V gave up 0 bases and J gave up 2 bases; unmatched junction bases: 3. Germline V lookup: CDR1 SGHDT, CDR2 YYEEEE. The CDR3 runs 16 residues. The CDR3 DNA reads as TGTGCCAGCAGCTTGGGACTAGCGGGACCACAAGAGACCCAGTACTTC. This gives the protein CASSLGLAGPQETQYF.

The genes are TRBV7-9 and TRBJ1-1, with unresolved D. Trimming left V 3 bases short and J 0 bases short, with 2 bases between. Germline loops: CDR1 SEHNR, CDR2 FQNEAQ (reference sequence). This CDR3 comprises 12 residues. The CDR3 loop reads CASSFMNTEAFF. DNA of the CDR3: TGTGCCAGCAGCTTCATGAACACTGAAGCTTTCTTT.

This chain connects TRBV7-2 to TRBJ2-5; 14 bases fit TRBD2. This CDR3 spans 18 amino acids. V lost 6 bases, J lost 0 bases, and 9 bases stayed unmatched. Per the germline V gene, CDR1 is SGHTA and CDR2 is FQGNSA. CDR3 coding DNA: TGTGCCAGCAGGTCTCGGACTAGCGGGAGGAAGGACCAAGAGACCCAGTACTTC. Its protein is CASRSRTSGRKDQETQYF.

This clonotype was seen just once. V usage is TRBV3-1 and J usage is TRBJ1-5; the D is unclear. The CDR3 loop spans 14 amino acids. Germline assignment: CDR1 LGHDT and CDR2 YNNKEL (reference sequence). V lost 7 bases and J lost 3, with 13 bases in between. For the CDR3, the DNA is TGTGCCAGCACCATGGCTGGAATCAATCAGCCCCAGCATTTT. Protein sequence: CASTMAGINQPQHF.

The genes are TRBV4-1 and TRBJ2-1; possible D gene TRBD2, 5 bases. The CDR3 spans 13 residues. Trimming removed 3 bases at V and 5 bases at J, with 8 bases between. CDR1 is MGHRA, CDR2 YSYEKL, per germline. The DNA of the CDR3 is TGCGCCAGCAGCCATACTAGAAACAATGAGCAGTTCTTC. Its protein is CASSHTRNNEQFF.

This clonotype was seen a handful of times. This chain uses TRBV3-1 with TRBJ2-7; D not certain. This CDR3 region has 11 residues. The germline CDR1 and CDR2 sequences are LGHDT and YNNKEL (reference sequence). The V gene lost 8 bases and the J gene lost 6 bases, with 11 bases spanning the gap. The CDR3 spells CASSEDGEQYF. The CDR3 nucleotides read TGTGCCAGCTCCGAAGACGGCGAGCAGTACTTC.

The chain has TRBV2 and TRBJ2-3; 10 bases line up with TRBD2. With 3 bases clipped from V and 4 bases from J, the junction kept 7 bases outside the gene matches. The CDR3 spans 16 residues. Germline values: CDR1 SNHLY, CDR2 FYNNEI. The CDR3 DNA reads as TGTGCCAGCAGTGAGGTTAGGCTAGCGGGAGCAGATACGCAGTATTTT. Translated: CASSEVRLAGADTQYF. The full variable domain, with the rest looked up from reference TRBV2 and TRBJ2-3, is EPEVTQTPSHQVTQMGQEVILRCVPISNHLYFYWYRQILGQKVEFLVSFYNNEISEKSEIFDDQFSVERPDGSNFTLKIRSTKLEDSAMYFCASSEVRLAGADTQYFGPGTRLTVL.

V usage is TRBV19 and J usage is TRBJ2-4; 14 nucleotides match TRBD2. Looked up from germline, CDR1 is LNHDA and CDR2 is SQIVND (reference sequence). This CDR3 comprises 20 residues. Trimming removed 5 bases from V and 1 base from J; junction bases left unmatched: 13. CDR3 DNA sequence: TGTGCCAGTAGTGTACCGACTAGCGGGAGGGCCGGACGGGCCAAAAACATTCAGTACTTC. Translated, it gives CASSVPTSGRAGRAKNIQYF.

The V gene is TRBV7-9, the J gene TRBJ1-2; 10 bases match TRBD1. Per the germline V gene, CDR1 is SEHNR and CDR2 is FQNEAQ (reference sequence). The CDR3 is 18 residues long. V lost 7 bases to trimming and J lost 5 bases; unmatched junction nucleotides: 19. This chain's CDR3 is CASTSFDRGQGGPYGYTF. CDR3 bases: TGTGCCAGCACCTCTTTCGACAGGGGGCAAGGGGGACCTTATGGCTACACCTTC.

This chain links TRBV7-3 with TRBJ2-1; D is undetermined. CDR1 is SGHTA, CDR2 FQGTGA, per germline. V was pared by 4 bases and J by 6 bases, with 13 bases between. CDR3 size: 14 residues. CDR3 sequence reads: CASSSRASGNEQFF. The CDR3 DNA reads as TGTGCCAGCAGCTCCCGGGCTAGTGGCAATGAGCAGTTCTTC.

The chain couples TRBV4-1 to TRBJ2-5; 9 bases align to TRBD2. The V gene end was trimmed by 0 bases and the J gene end by 5 bases; junction bases not matched to a gene: 7. Germline CDR1 reads MGHRA; CDR2 reads YSYEKL. The CDR3 length is 16 residues. CDR3: CASSQEMASGDETQYF. The DNA of the CDR3 is TGCGCCAGCAGCCAAGAAATGGCTAGCGGGGATGAGACCCAGTACTTC.

CDR3 nucleotides: TGCGCCAGCAGCCAAGACAGGGGGGGCTATGGCTACACCTTC. Translating gives CASSQDRGGYGYTF. The rearrangement links TRBV4-3 to TRBJ1-2; 7 nucleotides line up with TRBD1. Germline V gene lookup returns CDR1 LGHNA and CDR2 YSLEER. The CDR3 is 14 residues long. Trimming removed 0 bases from V and 4 bases from J; junction bases left unmatched: 2.

The sample holds one count of this clonotype. The chain's CDR3 is CSARDWGQSTDTQYF. The CDR3, as DNA: TGCAGTGCTAGAGATTGGGGGCAGAGCACAGATACGCAGTATTTT. The chain links TRBV20-1 to TRBJ2-3; the D gene is possibly TRBD1 (6 bases). Germline CDR1 reads DFQATT; CDR2 reads SNEGSKA (reference sequence). The V end was cut by 0 bases, the J end by 0 bases, with 10 bases between. CDR3 length: 15 residues.

This sequence joins TRBV27 and TRBJ2-4; D is perhaps TRBD2 (7 bases). V lost 2 bases to trimming and J lost 8 bases, with 13 bases between them. Germline CDR1 MNHEY, CDR2 SMNVEV (reference sequence). The CDR3 sequence is 14 residues long. CDR3 protein: CASSLEEGGDIQYF. In nucleotides, the CDR3 is TGTGCCAGCAGTTTAGAGGAGGGGGGGGACATTCAGTACTTC.

The V gene is TRBV5-6, the J gene TRBJ2-2; D ambiguous. V lost 1 base, J lost 3 bases, and 4 bases lay in between. There are 13 residues in the CDR3. Germline CDR1 reads SGHDT; CDR2 reads YYEEEE. The CDR3 sequence: CASSLSYTGELFF. As DNA, the CDR3 is TGTGCCAGCAGCTTGTCCTACACCGGGGAGCTGTTTTTT.

The chain employs TRBV12-3 or TRBV12-4 and TRBJ2-1, with unresolved D. With 2 bases removed from V and 8 bases from J, the gap between germline ends came to 7 bases. This CDR3 is built from 12 residues. The CDR3 nucleotides are TGTGCCAGCAGTTTAACACGCGATGAGCAGTTCTTC. Translating gives CASSLTRDEQFF.

This chain connects TRBV29-1 to TRBJ2-1; D ambiguous. This CDR3 has 11 residues. V was clipped by 7 bases and J by 3 bases, with 7 bases between them. The germline V gene has CDR1 SQVTM and CDR2 ANQGSEA. The CDR3 region is CSAQDYNEQFF. DNA of the CDR3: TGCAGCGCCCAGGACTACAATGAGCAGTTCTTC.

The chain employs TRBV12-3 or TRBV12-4 and TRBJ1-1; D call uncertain. The CDR3 spans 13 residues. V lost 8 bases and J 0 bases, leaving 10 bases between the germline ends. The DNA of the CDR3 is TGTGCCAGCCAAGTTTCCATGAACACTGAAGCTTTCTTT. This gives the protein CASQVSMNTEAFF.

The table lists this clonotype with a count of one. This chain uses TRBV3-1 with TRBJ2-7, with TRBD2 as a possible D gene (6 bases). The germline V gene encodes CDR1 LGHDT and CDR2 YNNKEL (reference sequence). V dropped 0 bases and J dropped 2 bases, with 11 bases sitting between them. CDR3 length equals 15 residues. CDR3 coding DNA: TGTGCCAGCAGCCAAGAGCCTAGCGAGGCCTACGAGCAGTACTTC. It encodes CASSQEPSEAYEQYF.

This clonotype is a singleton in its sample. The chain has TRBV4-1 and TRBJ2-1; D uncertain. CDR1 and CDR2 from the germline V gene are MGHRA and YSYEKL. V shed 0 bases and J shed 13 bases, with 10 bases lying between them. The CDR3 covers 12 residues. The CDR3 DNA reads as TGCGCCAGCAGCCAAGATTCCAGTCTTCAGTTCTTC. The encoded protein is CASSQDSSLQFF.

This clonotype was detected once. The chain uses TRBV20-1 and TRBJ2-7; 7 bases align to TRBD1. Looked up from germline, CDR1 is DFQATT and CDR2 is SNEGSKA (reference sequence). V lost 8 bases to trimming and J lost 2 bases; unmatched junction nucleotides: 9. The CDR3 spans 13 residues. This chain's CDR3 is CSNKPGQTYEQYF. In DNA form, the CDR3 reads TGCAGTAACAAACCGGGACAGACCTACGAGCAGTACTTC.

V and J are TRBV24-1 and TRBJ2-1; the match to TRBD2 covers 11 bases. Germline assignment: CDR1 KGHDR and CDR2 SFDVKD. The CDR3 sequence is 17 residues long. The V and J ends lost 4 bases and 2 bases, in that order; junction bases with no gene match: 6. CDR3 amino acids: CATSDHGTSGPYNEQFF. The DNA for the CDR3 is TGTGCCACCAGTGACCACGGGACTAGCGGACCCTACAATGAGCAGTTCTTC.

CDR3 residues: CASSLEGPTDTQYF. The CDR3 DNA reads TGCGCCAGCAGCTTGGAAGGGCCCACAGATACGCAGTATTTT. The V gene is TRBV5-1, the J gene TRBJ2-3; D unclear. The CDR3 contains 14 residues. The V and J ends lost 0 bases and 2 bases respectively, with 7 bases between them. Germline CDR1 and CDR2: SGHRS and YFSETQ.

V and J are TRBV20-1 and TRBJ2-7; D unresolved. Per the germline V gene, CDR1 is DFQATT and CDR2 is SNEGSKA (reference sequence). Deletions cut 3 bases from V and 2 bases from J, with 11 bases between. The CDR3 loop spans 13 amino acids. This chain's CDR3 is CSASDPQTYEQYF. As DNA, the CDR3 is TGCAGTGCTAGTGATCCTCAGACCTACGAGCAGTACTTC.

The rearrangement links TRBV28 to TRBJ2-2; the match to TRBD1 covers 9 bases. J was trimmed by 4 bases and V by 4 bases; bases with no gene match: 7. Germline CDR1 is MDHEN and CDR2 is SYDVKM. This CDR3 is built from 16 residues. The CDR3 DNA sequence: TGTGCCAGCAGTTCCCCCGGGACAGGGATCACCGGGGAGCTGTTTTTT. It is translated as CASSSPGTGITGELFF. The variable domain in full, completed from reference TRBV28 and TRBJ2-2, reads DVKVTQSSRYLVKRTGEKVFLECVQDMDHENMFWYRQDPGLGLRLIYFSYDVKMKEKGDIPEGYSVSREKKERFSLILESASTNQTSMYLCASSSPGTGITGELFFGEGSRLTVL.